This T cell receptor (beta chain) was sequenced during a study of STAT3 mutations in large granular lymphocyte leukemia. Regarding the study as a whole: In T-cell large granular lymphocyte leukemia, about half of patients showed multiple immunodominant subclonotypes.

Details on this clone: The antigen is not known.

Using immunoSEQ multiplex PCR, the repertoire was profiled, and TCRdb retains in-frame clones only, with some absent. The table lists tens of thousands of clones, about 88% of them singletons. Per the germline V gene, CDR1 is GTSNPN and CDR2 is SVGIG (reference sequence). The CDR3 is 15 amino acids. J lost 5 bases, V lost 3 bases, and 10 bases had no gene match. The gene calls are TRBV30 and TRBJ2-7; 10 bases are a match to TRBD1. The sequence came from a human donor with T large granular lymphocyte leukemia. Some clones in this sample may be carry-over from other donors' samples. The source material was PBMCs. The CDR3 DNA sequence: TGTGCCTGGAGCAGCGGGACAGGGGAAATCAACGAGCAGTACTTC. It is translated as CAWSSGTGEINEQYF.